This TCR beta chain derives from a study of cytomegalovirus exposure and HLA in healthy donors. Comment on this clone: Antigen: not known.

Primers for the PCR totalled 60 Vbeta and 13 Jbeta. Original handling: Tens of millions of unique TCR beta chains, some 9.9 million of them shared, were counted by a later analysis. Data came from immunoSEQ multiplex PCR; TCRdb stores just in-frame clones and leaves some out. V and J calls and clone size come straight from that table; D and trimming were deduced from the DNA. Of some 150,000 clones listed, around 75% were seen once; the top ten hold roughly 3.4%. Whole-study findings and limits: Presence/absence analyses took donor sequencing depth as roughly uniform. In a later analysis, V- and J-gene trimming of beta chains associated with a DCLRE1C missense variant, replicated independently.

The CDR3 runs to 11 residues. Germline CDR1 MDHEN, CDR2 SYDVKM. V was trimmed by 10 bases and J by 4 bases, leaving 10 bases between them. The specimen sequenced was PBMCs. This TCR was recovered from a human donor in good health. The chain recombines TRBV28 with TRBJ1-1; unclear D gene. The CDR3 spells CANGSPTEAFF. The DNA of the CDR3 is TGTGCCAACGGGAGCCCCACTGAAGCTTTCTTT.